This entry describes one T cell receptor (beta chain). The data derive from a study of blood T cell repertoires in COVID-19. On the study more broadly: Sites across the United States, Italy and Spain contributed samples from acute and convalescent COVID-19. In each case, the material was cDNA or gDNA derived from T cells, B-cell-depleted T cells, or PBMCs.

V was pared by 5 bases and J by 4 bases, with 4 bases of the junction left unmatched. Looked up from germline, CDR1 is SGHNT and CDR2 is YYREEE (reference sequence). This CDR3 contains 13 residues. Original processing notes: Scientists estimated how many nucleated cells there were by amplifying reference gene primers. Produced via immunoSEQ multiplex PCR; TCRdb's table is partial and in-frame only. V and J calls and clone size are given by that table; D and trimming were obtained from the DNA. Altogether tens of thousands of clones are present, 81% being singletons, with the ten largest covering approximately 30%.

This receptor was obtained from a woman of 80 years or more with active or convalescent COVID-19. Material: peripheral blood. The V call is TRBV5-4, the J call TRBJ1-2; 8 bases match TRBD1. The CDR3 is CASSPDRGYGYTF. The CDR3 DNA follows: TGTGCCAGCAGTCCCGACAGGGGCTATGGCTACACCTTC.